This T cell receptor (beta chain) came from a study of cytomegalovirus exposure and HLA in healthy donors. PCR involved 60 Vbeta and 13 Jbeta primers. Produced via immunoSEQ multiplex PCR; TCRdb's table is partial and in-frame only. The sample has about 63,000 clones, under 85% seen once. This CDR3 contains 15 residues. V lost 0 bases to trimming and J lost 1 base; unmatched junction nucleotides: 2. Germline-derived CDR1 and CDR2 are SGHRS and YFSETQ. The receptor comes from a man aged 45-65 years in good health and CMV-seronegative. The sequencing sample was made of PBMCs. The chain recombines TRBV5-1 with TRBJ1-1; 8 bases are shared with TRBD1. The CDR3 coding sequence is TGCGCCAGCAGCTTGGGCGACAGGGGGAACACTGAAGCTTTCTTT. This translates into CASSLGDRGNTEAFF.